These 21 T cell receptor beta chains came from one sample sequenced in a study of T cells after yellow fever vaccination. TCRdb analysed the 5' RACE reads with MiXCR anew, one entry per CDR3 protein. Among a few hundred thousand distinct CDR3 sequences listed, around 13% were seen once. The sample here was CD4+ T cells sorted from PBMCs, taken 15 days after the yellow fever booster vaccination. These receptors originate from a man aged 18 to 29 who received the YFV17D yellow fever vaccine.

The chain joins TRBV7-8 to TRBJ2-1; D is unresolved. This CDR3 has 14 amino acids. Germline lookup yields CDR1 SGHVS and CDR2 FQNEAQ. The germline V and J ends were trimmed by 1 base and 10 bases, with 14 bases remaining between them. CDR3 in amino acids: CASSLEIASEEQFF. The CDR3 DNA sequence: TGTGCCAGCAGCTTAGAGATCGCCAGTGAGGAGCAGTTCTTC.

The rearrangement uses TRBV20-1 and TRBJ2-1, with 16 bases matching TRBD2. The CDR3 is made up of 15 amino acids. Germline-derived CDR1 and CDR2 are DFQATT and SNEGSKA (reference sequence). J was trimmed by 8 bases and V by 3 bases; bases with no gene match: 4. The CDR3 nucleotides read TGCAGTGCTAGGGGACTAGCGGGGGGGTTAGATGAGCAGTTCTTC. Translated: CSARGLAGGLDEQFF.

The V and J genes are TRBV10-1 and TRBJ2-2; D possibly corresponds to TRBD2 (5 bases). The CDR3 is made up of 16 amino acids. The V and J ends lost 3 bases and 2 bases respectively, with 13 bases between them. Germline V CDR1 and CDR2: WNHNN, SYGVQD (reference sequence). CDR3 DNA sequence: TGCGCCAGCAGTGATGTCGGGGTAGGAAACACCGGGGAGCTGTTTTTT. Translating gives CASSDVGVGNTGELFF.

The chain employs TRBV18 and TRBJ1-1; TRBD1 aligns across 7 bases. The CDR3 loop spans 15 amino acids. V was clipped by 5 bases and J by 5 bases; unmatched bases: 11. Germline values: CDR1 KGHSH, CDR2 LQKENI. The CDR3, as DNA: TGTGCCAGCTCAGATTCGACAGGGAGGGGGACTGAAGCTTTCTTT. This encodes CASSDSTGRGTEAFF.

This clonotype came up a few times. The CDR3 sequence: CASSSEGAGYGYTF. As DNA, the CDR3 is TGTGCCAGCAGTTCGGAGGGGGCTGGGTATGGCTACACCTTC. The chain couples TRBV6-6 to TRBJ1-2; TRBD1 agrees at 7 bases. CDR3 size: 14 residues. The germline V gene encodes CDR1 MNHNY and CDR2 SVGAGI (reference sequence). After removal of 4 bases from V and 5 bases from J, the junction contained 7 bases not matched to a gene.

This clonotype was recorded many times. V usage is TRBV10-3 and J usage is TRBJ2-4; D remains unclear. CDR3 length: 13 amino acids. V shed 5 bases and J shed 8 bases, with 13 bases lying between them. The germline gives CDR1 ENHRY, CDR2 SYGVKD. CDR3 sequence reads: CAISPAKVDIQYF. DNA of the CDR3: TGTGCCATCAGTCCGGCCAAGGTAGACATTCAGTACTTC.

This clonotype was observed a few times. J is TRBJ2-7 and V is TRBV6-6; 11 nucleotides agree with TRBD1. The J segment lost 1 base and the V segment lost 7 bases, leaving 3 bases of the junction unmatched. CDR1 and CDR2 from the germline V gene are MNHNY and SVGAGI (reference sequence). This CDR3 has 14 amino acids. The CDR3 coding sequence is TGTGCCAGCAACCGGGACAGGGGGTCCTACGAGCAGTACTTC. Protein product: CASNRDRGSYEQYF.

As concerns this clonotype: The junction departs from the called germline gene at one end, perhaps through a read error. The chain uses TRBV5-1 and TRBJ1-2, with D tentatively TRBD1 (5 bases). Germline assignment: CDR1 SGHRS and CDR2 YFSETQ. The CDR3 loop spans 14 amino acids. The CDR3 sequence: CANSLAQGGYGYTF. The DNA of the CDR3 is TGCGCCAACAGCTTGGCCCAGGGAGGCTATGGCTACACCTTC.

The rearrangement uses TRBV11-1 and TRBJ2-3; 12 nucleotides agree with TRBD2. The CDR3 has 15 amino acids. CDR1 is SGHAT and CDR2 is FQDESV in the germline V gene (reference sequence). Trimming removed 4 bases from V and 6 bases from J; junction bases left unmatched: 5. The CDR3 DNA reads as TGTGCCAGCAGCTATCTAGCGGGGGGGAGTGATACGCAGTATTTT. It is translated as CASSYLAGGSDTQYF.

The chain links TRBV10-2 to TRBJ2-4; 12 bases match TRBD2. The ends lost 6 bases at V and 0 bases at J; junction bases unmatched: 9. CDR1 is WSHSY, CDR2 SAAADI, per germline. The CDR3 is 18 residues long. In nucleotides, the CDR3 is TGCGCCAGCAGGAGGGTACTAGCGGGGGGATTAGCCAAAAACATTCAGTACTTC. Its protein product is CASRRVLAGGLAKNIQYF.

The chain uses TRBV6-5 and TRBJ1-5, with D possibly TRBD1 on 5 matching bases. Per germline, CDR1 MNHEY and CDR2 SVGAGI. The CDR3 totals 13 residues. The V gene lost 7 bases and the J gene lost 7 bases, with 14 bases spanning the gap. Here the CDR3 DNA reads TGTGCCAGCAAACTAGGGGTTGGACAGCCCCAGCATTTT. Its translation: CASKLGVGQPQHF.

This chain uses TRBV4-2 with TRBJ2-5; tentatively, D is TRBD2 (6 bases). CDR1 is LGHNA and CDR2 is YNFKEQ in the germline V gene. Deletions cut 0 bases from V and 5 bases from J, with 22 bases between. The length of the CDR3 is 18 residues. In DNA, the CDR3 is TGTGCCAGCAGCCAAGAGTCGGCGGGGTCTTCGGAATGGGAGACCCAGTACTTC. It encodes CASSQESAGSSEWETQYF.

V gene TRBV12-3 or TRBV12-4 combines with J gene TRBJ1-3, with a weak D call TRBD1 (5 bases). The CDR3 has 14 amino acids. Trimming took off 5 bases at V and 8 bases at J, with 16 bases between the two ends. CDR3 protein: CASSHRTTSDTIYF. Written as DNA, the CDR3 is TGTGCCAGCAGTCACAGGACGACGTCAGACACCATATATTTT.

DNA for the CDR3: TGCGCCAGCAGCCAGGGGGGACAGCCCCAAGAGACCCAGTACTTC. Translated: CASSQGGQPQETQYF. This chain joins TRBV4-3 and TRBJ2-5, with a possible D match to TRBD1 (7 bases). This CDR3 has 15 amino acids. Germline CDR1 is LGHNA and CDR2 is YSLEER. V was pared by 3 bases and J by 1 base, with 12 bases between.

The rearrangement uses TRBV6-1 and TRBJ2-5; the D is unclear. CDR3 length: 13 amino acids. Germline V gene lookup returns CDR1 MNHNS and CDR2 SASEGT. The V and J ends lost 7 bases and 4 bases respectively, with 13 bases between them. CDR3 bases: TGTGCCAGCACCGGAATGTGGGGAGAGACCCAGTACTTC. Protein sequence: CASTGMWGETQYF.

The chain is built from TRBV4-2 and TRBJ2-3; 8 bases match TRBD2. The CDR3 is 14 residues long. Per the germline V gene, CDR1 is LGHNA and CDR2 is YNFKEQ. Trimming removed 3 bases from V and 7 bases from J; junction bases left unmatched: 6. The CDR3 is CASSQVGGAYTQYF. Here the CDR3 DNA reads TGTGCCAGCAGCCAGGTCGGGGGGGCTTATACGCAGTATTTT.

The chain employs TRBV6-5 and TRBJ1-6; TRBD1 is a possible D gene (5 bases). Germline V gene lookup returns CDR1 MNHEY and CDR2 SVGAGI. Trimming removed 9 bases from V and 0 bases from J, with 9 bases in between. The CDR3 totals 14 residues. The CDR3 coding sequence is TGTGCCAGTCAAGACAGCTCCTATAATTCACCCCTCCACTTT. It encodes CASQDSSYNSPLHF.

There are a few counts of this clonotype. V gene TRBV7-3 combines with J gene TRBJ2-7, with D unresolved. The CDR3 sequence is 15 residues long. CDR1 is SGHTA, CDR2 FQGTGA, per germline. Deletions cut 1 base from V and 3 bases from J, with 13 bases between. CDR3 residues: CASSLNRATDYEQYF. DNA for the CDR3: TGTGCCAGCAGCTTAAACCGGGCCACCGACTACGAGCAGTACTTC.

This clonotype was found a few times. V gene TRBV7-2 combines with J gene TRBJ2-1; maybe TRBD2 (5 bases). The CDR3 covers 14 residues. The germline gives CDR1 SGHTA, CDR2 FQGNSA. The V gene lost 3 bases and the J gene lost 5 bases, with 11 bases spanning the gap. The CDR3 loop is CASSFRGSHNEQFF. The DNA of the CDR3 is TGTGCCAGCAGCTTTAGAGGGTCGCACAATGAGCAGTTCTTC.

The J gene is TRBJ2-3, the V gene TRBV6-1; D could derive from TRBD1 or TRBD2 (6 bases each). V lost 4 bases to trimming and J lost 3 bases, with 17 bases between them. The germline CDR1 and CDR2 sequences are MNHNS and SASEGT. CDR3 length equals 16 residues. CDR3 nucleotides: TGTGCCAGCAGTGGCTCGGGGGCAGCGATGACAGATACGCAGTATTTT. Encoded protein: CASSGSGAAMTDTQYF.

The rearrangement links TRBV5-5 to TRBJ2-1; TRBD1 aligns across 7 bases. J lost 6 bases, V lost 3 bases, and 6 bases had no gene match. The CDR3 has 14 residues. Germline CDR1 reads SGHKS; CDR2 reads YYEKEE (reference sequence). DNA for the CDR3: TGTGCCAGCAGCTCCTTAGGGACAGCCAATGAGCAGTTCTTC. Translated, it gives CASSSLGTANEQFF.